This entry lists 26 T cell receptor beta chains sequenced from one sample in a study of shared clonotypes between healthy human individuals. The table came from immunoSEQ multiplex PCR; TCRdb's copy has only in-frame clones and leaves some out. This sample has approximately 640,000 clones, with around 72% found just once. The sequencing input was memory CD4+ T cells sorted from blood. Stated subset: CD45RA-negative fraction. The receptors were gathered from a woman aged 30 to 39 in good health.

V and J are TRBV19 and TRBJ2-4; D is possibly TRBD2 (5 bases). Germline V gene data show CDR1 as LNHDA and CDR2 as SQIVND (reference sequence). Between the trimmed V and J ends, which lost 2 bases and 5 bases, there was a span of 13 bases. The CDR3 totals 15 residues. CDR3 residues: CASSISEGPQNIQYF. DNA of the CDR3: TGTGCCAGTAGTATAAGCGAGGGCCCCCAAAACATTCAGTACTTC.

The rearrangement uses TRBV6-6 and TRBJ2-5; no firm D call. Trimming left V 8 bases short and J 0 bases short, with 10 bases between. CDR1 and CDR2 (germline): MNHNY, SVGAGI (reference sequence). The CDR3 is made up of 13 amino acids. Written as DNA, the CDR3 is TGTGCCAGCCAGCGCGAATACCAAGAGACCCAGTACTTC. It specifies CASQREYQETQYF.

This chain connects TRBV7-2 to TRBJ1-3; 10 bases match TRBD1. Unmatched junction bases numbered 6, after V lost 4 bases and J lost 0 bases. CDR1 is SGHTA and CDR2 is FQGNSA in the germline V gene. CDR3 length equals 17 residues. CDR3 sequence (DNA): TGTGCCAGCAGCTCCAGGGACAGGGGCCACTCTGGAAACACCATATATTTT. Translated, it gives CASSSRDRGHSGNTIYF.

The V call is TRBV27, the J call TRBJ1-2; possible D gene TRBD1, 5 bases. V dropped 5 bases and J dropped 6 bases, with 13 bases sitting between them. From germline, CDR1 is MNHEY and CDR2 SMNVEV (reference sequence). The CDR3 has 13 residues. The CDR3 DNA is TGTGCCAGCAGTACCGGGGACGCGCATGGCTACACCTTC. Protein: CASSTGDAHGYTF.

The J gene is TRBJ2-1, the V gene TRBV18; 8 bases are shared with TRBD2. CDR3 length: 17 amino acids. Germline V lookup: CDR1 KGHSH, CDR2 LQKENI. V shed 3 bases, J shed 8 bases, and the junction held 15 bases outside the gene matches. CDR3 in DNA: TGTGCCAGCTCACCCGCAGGCTTAGCGGGAACTCGACATGAGCAGTTCTTC. The encoded protein is CASSPAGLAGTRHEQFF.

The rearrangement uses TRBV11-1 and TRBJ1-1; TRBD1 is a possible D gene (6 bases). The CDR3 sequence is 13 residues long. From germline, CDR1 is SGHAT and CDR2 FQDESV (reference sequence). Trimming removed 5 bases from V and 5 bases from J, with 12 bases in between. CDR3 region: CASSTTGKTEAFF. CDR3 bases: TGTGCCAGCAGCACTACAGGGAAGACTGAAGCTTTCTTT.

The chain uses TRBV19 and TRBJ2-7; no reliable D call. Trimming cost V 9 bases and J 2 bases, with 17 bases left between them. Germline loops: CDR1 LNHDA, CDR2 SQIVND (reference sequence). The CDR3 length is 14 residues. The CDR3 protein is CASVQLRSTYEQYF. CDR3 bases: TGTGCCAGCGTACAACTCCGGAGCACCTACGAGCAGTACTTC. The full variable domain, completed using reference TRBV19 and TRBJ2-7, is DGGITQSPKYLFRKEGQNVTLSCEQNLNHDAMYWYRQDPGQGLRLIYYSQIVNDFQKGDIAEGYSVSREKKESFPLTVTSAQKNPTAFYLCASVQLRSTYEQYFGPGTRLTVT.

This chain uses TRBV29-1 with TRBJ2-2; TRBD2 matches at 12 bases. The ends lost 2 bases at V and 5 bases at J; junction bases unmatched: 3. Looked up from germline, CDR1 is SQVTM and CDR2 is ANQGSEA. The CDR3 spans 15 residues. CDR3 DNA sequence: TGCAGCGTTGAAATGACTAGCGGGAGTACCGGGGAGCTGTTTTTT. Protein sequence: CSVEMTSGSTGELFF.

The rearrangement uses TRBV18 and TRBJ1-5; the D is unclear. The CDR3 extends over 15 amino acids. Per the germline V gene, CDR1 is KGHSH and CDR2 is LQKENI. The V end lost 2 bases, the J end lost 5 bases, and 13 bases lay between the germline ends. The CDR3 loop reads CASSPGLGSDQPQHF. The CDR3 nucleotides read TGTGCCAGCTCACCAGGGCTCGGGAGCGATCAGCCCCAGCATTTT.

Of note for this clone: The identical CDR3 is also encoded by other nucleotide sequences in the sample. This rearrangement joins TRBV19 to TRBJ2-3; no definite D call. This CDR3 has 14 amino acids. Trimming removed 3 bases at V and 2 bases at J, with 9 bases between. Germline CDR1 reads LNHDA; CDR2 reads SQIVND (reference sequence). As DNA, the CDR3 is TGTGCCAGTAGTATCGACCCTTCCACAGATACGCAGTATTTT. Its protein product is CASSIDPSTDTQYF.

About this clone: In the same sample, other DNA sequences code for this CDR3. The V call is TRBV27, the J call TRBJ2-5; D may be TRBD1 (6 bases). The CDR3 covers 14 residues. With 6 bases removed from V and 5 bases from J, the gap between germline ends came to 16 bases. CDR1 and CDR2 from the germline V gene are MNHEY and SMNVEV (reference sequence). Here the CDR3 reads CASSKQGFGETQYF. The CDR3 nucleotides are TGTGCCAGCAGCAAACAGGGATTCGGGGAGACCCAGTACTTC.

In its sample, this clone was seen a few times. This sequence joins TRBV7-9 and TRBJ2-2; 7 nucleotides match TRBD1. CDR3 length: 16 amino acids. The J segment lost 4 bases and the V segment lost 3 bases, leaving 8 bases of the junction unmatched. CDR1 and CDR2 (germline): SEHNR, FQNEAQ (reference sequence). CDR3 residues: CASSFIPGQTTGELFF. The CDR3 DNA sequence: TGTGCCAGCAGCTTTATTCCGGGACAGACCACCGGGGAGCTGTTTTTT.

On this clone itself: At one end, the junction sequence differs from germline, possibly due to a read error. The same CDR3 also results from other DNA sequences found in this sample. The V gene is TRBV5-1, the J gene TRBJ2-7; 9 bases are shared with TRBD1. The CDR3 consists of 15 residues. CDR1 and CDR2 from the germline V gene are SGHRS and YFSETQ. The CDR3 DNA reads TGCGCCAGCAGCCTGGGTCTAGACAGGGGGTCCGAGCAATACTTC. This translates into CASSLGLDRGSEQYF.

This clone appeared a few times. The CDR3 nucleotides are TGTGCCAGCAGCGCGCAGGGGGCCCCCGACAATGAGCAGTTCTTC. Protein sequence: CASSAQGAPDNEQFF. The chain combines TRBV7-9 with TRBJ2-1, with TRBD1 matching over 8 bases. CDR3 length equals 15 residues. After removal of 5 bases from V and 5 bases from J, the junction contained 8 bases not matched to a gene. Germline V lookup: CDR1 SEHNR, CDR2 FQNEAQ (reference sequence).

This chain links TRBV28 with TRBJ2-7, with 10 bases fitting TRBD2. The V gene end was trimmed by 8 bases and the J gene end by 2 bases; junction bases not matched to a gene: 12. From germline, CDR1 is MDHEN and CDR2 SYDVKM. The CDR3 runs 16 residues. The CDR3: CASLGVAGGQAYEQYF. DNA for the CDR3: TGTGCCAGCTTAGGAGTAGCGGGAGGACAAGCCTACGAGCAGTACTTC.

This chain joins TRBV5-4 and TRBJ2-5; 10 bases are shared with TRBD2. Germline V gene lookup returns CDR1 SGHNT and CDR2 YYREEE (reference sequence). V was clipped by 3 bases and J by 4 bases; unmatched bases: 3. The CDR3 sequence is 14 residues long. CDR3 DNA sequence: TGTGCCAGCAGCTGTAGACTAGCGGGAGAGACCCAGTACTTC. As protein: CASSCRLAGETQYF.

The CDR3: CASSLYDEQYF. CDR3 coding DNA: TGTGCCAGCAGTTTATATGACGAGCAGTACTTC. The chain employs TRBV28 and TRBJ2-7; D is unclear. The CDR3 consists of 11 residues. The V gene lost 1 base and the J gene lost 5 bases, with 3 bases spanning the gap. Looked up from germline, CDR1 is MDHEN and CDR2 is SYDVKM.

This chain joins TRBV10-3 and TRBJ2-1; no clear D gene. V lost 0 bases and J 7 bases, leaving 25 bases between the germline ends. Germline V CDR1 and CDR2: ENHRY, SYGVKD. This CDR3 region has 19 residues. This CDR3 is CAISESGREYQRRVNEQFF. In DNA form, the CDR3 reads TGTGCCATCAGTGAGTCGGGAAGGGAATACCAGAGACGGGTAAATGAGCAGTTCTTC.

The chain recombines TRBV18 with TRBJ1-3, with D uncertain. The germline V gene has CDR1 KGHSH and CDR2 LQKENI. The CDR3 runs to 14 residues. The V end was cut by 2 bases, the J end by 0 bases, with 5 bases between. DNA of the CDR3: TGTGCCAGCTCACCAGCCATCTCTGGAAACACCATATATTTT. This codes for CASSPAISGNTIYF.

The V and J genes are TRBV9 and TRBJ1-5, with D perhaps matching TRBD1 (5 bases). Germline assignment: CDR1 SGDLS and CDR2 YYNGEE. Trimming pared 4 bases from V and 7 bases from J, leaving 21 bases between. The CDR3 sequence is 16 residues long. CDR3 region: CASSNRDELWGQPQHF. The CDR3 DNA reads as TGTGCCAGCAGCAACCGGGACGAATTGTGGGGACAGCCCCAGCATTTT.

Notes on this clone: Other DNA sequences of this sample code for an identical CDR3. The genes are TRBV11-2 and TRBJ2-7; 8 bases agree with TRBD1. V trimming: 3 bases; J trimming: 3 bases; junction bases outside the gene matches: 1. Per the germline V gene, CDR1 is SGHAT and CDR2 is FQNNGV. The CDR3 covers 13 residues. The CDR3 bases are TGTGCCAGCAGCTTTGGACAGGGCTACGAGCAGTACTTC. It encodes CASSFGQGYEQYF.

The chain links TRBV27 to TRBJ1-2; D is ambiguous. There are 15 residues in the CDR3. Trimming removed 2 bases at V and 10 bases at J, with 20 bases between. Germline lookup yields CDR1 MNHEY and CDR2 SMNVEV (reference sequence). This chain's CDR3 is CASSLRVSGAETYTF. The CDR3 nucleotides are TGTGCCAGCAGTTTAAGGGTATCAGGCGCGGAGACCTACACCTTC.

This rearrangement joins TRBV19 to TRBJ2-3; TRBD1 aligns across 10 bases. Germline CDR1 is LNHDA and CDR2 is SQIVND (reference sequence). The V segment lost 8 bases and the J segment 5 bases; nucleotides outside the gene matches: 10. The CDR3 is 15 amino acids. CDR3 region: CASGGSGTGVDTQYF. In DNA, the CDR3 is TGTGCCAGTGGAGGATCCGGGACAGGGGTAGATACGCAGTATTTT. Supplemented by reference TRBV19 and TRBJ2-3, the full variable domain reads DGGITQSPKYLFRKEGQNVTLSCEQNLNHDAMYWYRQDPGQGLRLIYYSQIVNDFQKGDIAEGYSVSREKKESFPLTVTSAQKNPTAFYLCASGGSGTGVDTQYFGPGTRLTVL.

The gene calls are TRBV28 and TRBJ2-7; D remains ambiguous. CDR1 and CDR2 from the germline V gene are MDHEN and SYDVKM. Trimming took off 2 bases at V and 0 bases at J, with 11 bases between the two ends. CDR3 length equals 15 residues. Here the CDR3 reads CASSLLSQISYEQYF. DNA of the CDR3: TGTGCCAGCAGTTTACTTAGCCAGATCTCCTACGAGCAGTACTTC.

CDR3 coding DNA: TGCAGCGTTTTCCGGACTAGAAAGCAGTACTTC. This translates into CSVFRTRKQYF. The J gene is TRBJ2-7, the V gene TRBV29-1; 7 bases match TRBD2. The CDR3 consists of 11 residues. V lost 5 bases, J lost 8 bases, and 6 bases stayed unmatched. Germline CDR1 is SQVTM and CDR2 is ANQGSEA.

J is TRBJ1-5 and V is TRBV7-9, with no clear D. This CDR3 is built from 13 residues. V dropped 5 bases and J dropped 7 bases, with 12 bases sitting between them. From germline, CDR1 is SEHNR and CDR2 FQNEAQ (reference sequence). The CDR3 sequence: CASSVDQAQPQHF. The DNA for the CDR3 is TGTGCCAGCAGCGTCGACCAGGCCCAGCCCCAGCATTTT.